This record looks at one T cell receptor beta chain sequence and its context. CDR3 length: 16 residues. The germline V gene has CDR1 LGHDT and CDR2 YNNKEL (reference sequence). The V gene lost 7 bases and the J gene lost 0 bases, with 16 bases spanning the gap. In Cohort 3, a recovered donor had either two negative PCRs, clearance, or symptom resolution. The sample comes from a study of blood T cell repertoires in COVID-19. Overall study: COVID-19 samples from acute and convalescent phases originated in the United States, Italy and Spain.

The method was immunoSEQ multiplex PCR; TCRdb's version includes in-frame clones alone and lacks a portion of them. The repertoire holds about 280,000 clones, with 85% as singletons. Sequencing was done on a sample of PBMCs or T cells enriched from blood (not recorded which). This TCR was sampled from a woman in her 50s who had recovered from COVID-19. This chain joins TRBV3-1 (or the pseudogene TRBV3-2) and TRBJ1-3; the D gene is possibly TRBD1 (6 bases). The CDR3 DNA sequence: TGTGCCAGCACCTTGACAGGCCACTACTCTGGAAACACCATATATTTT. Translation: CASTLTGHYSGNTIYF.